The rows below give T cell receptor beta chains drawn from one sample of a study of cytomegalovirus exposure and HLA in healthy donors. TCRdb's copy holds only in-frame clones and misses some; the assay was immunoSEQ multiplex PCR. The data hold 65,000 to 70,000 clones, with about 75% observed a single time. The specimen sequenced was PBMCs. The receptors derive from a woman aged 25 to 39 in good health and CMV-seropositive. CDR3s include the opening cysteine and the closing phenylalanine or tryptophan.

len,v_gene,j_gene,CDR3aa
15,TRBV27,TRBJ1-5,CASSEGSAGNQPQHF
15,TRBV5-1,TRBJ2-5,CASRSAGTLVETQYF
15,TRBV7-2,TRBJ2-1,CASSLESGRLGEQFF
18,TRBV11-2,TRBJ2-7,CASSSGMPMGEGSYEQYF
15,TRBV27,TRBJ1-1,CASSIRRGLNTEAFF
15,TRBV15,TRBJ2-1,CATSYPAGGVNEQFF
12,TRBV29-1,TRBJ1-1,CSVLPGNTEAFF
12,TRBV29-1,TRBJ1-1,CSVEGGVTEAFF
13,TRBV28,TRBJ1-2,CASSFGTNYGYTF
17,TRBV5-5,TRBJ2-3,CASSLVSVRQSTDTQYF
16,TRBV7-2,TRBJ2-1,CASSLSHGNPYNEQFF
18,TRBV7-3,TRBJ2-6,CASSKDRGRVGGANVLTF
15,TRBV11-3,TRBJ2-1,CASSSPTGRGNEQFF
15,TRBV5-4,TRBJ1-3,CASRSDRGSGNTIYF
16,TRBV28,TRBJ2-3,CASSFMGTSGRDTQYF
15,TRBV5-4,TRBJ1-1,CASSAGGGVNTEAFF
15,TRBV2,TRBJ2-3,CASSASGRFTDTQYF
15,TRBV9,TRBJ1-4,CASSPRDRGNEKLFF
14,TRBV4-2,TRBJ1-2,CASSQDRTHYGYTF
15,TRBV7-6,TRBJ1-5,CASSLGQGAVQPQHF
13,TRBV6-4,TRBJ1-1,CASSRREGGEAFF
17,TRBV5-1,TRBJ2-1,CASSFPSTSGGYNEQFF
15,TRBV7-9,TRBJ2-3,CASSLGGTRRDTQYF
16,TRBV10-3,TRBJ1-6,CAISESGGQGTSPLHF
20,TRBV27,TRBJ1-2,CASSPQGRVIQPRSYGGYTF
16,TRBV10-3,TRBJ2-1,CAISESRAGGGNEQFF
17,TRBV15,TRBJ1-2,CATSSKPRTGDNYGYTF
13,TRBV9,TRBJ1-2,CASSVGQGYGYTF
16,TRBV29-1,TRBJ2-1,CSVVPRDRSSYNEQFF
17,TRBV28,TRBJ1-5,CASSSRQGATSNQPQHF
15,TRBV5-4,TRBJ2-7,CASSLGTGSSYEQYF
14,TRBV7-8,TRBJ1-5,CASSLEGHPPTQHF
15,TRBV9,TRBJ1-2,CASSVGAAQAHGYTF
16,TRBV11-2,TRBJ2-7,CASSLVSGSRSYEQYF
16,TRBV4-3,TRBJ1-2,CASSQDLLSGIYGYTF
15,TRBV4-3,TRBJ1-6,CASSQDPERGSPLHF
17,TRBV27,TRBJ2-5,CASSLFASLGLQETQYF
14,TRBV10-2,TRBJ2-7,CASSERSSSYEQYF
14,TRBV15,TRBJ1-5,CATSGQGPRQPQHF
14,TRBV28,TRBJ2-2,CASRWTSGTGELFF